This T cell receptor (beta chain) is drawn from a study of blood T cell repertoires in COVID-19. About the study: In each case, the material was cDNA or gDNA derived from T cells, B-cell-depleted T cells, or PBMCs.

Between the trimmed V and J ends, which lost 3 bases and 5 bases, there was a span of 13 bases. This CDR3 is built from 13 residues. CDR1 is SQVTM, CDR2 ANQGSEA, per germline. Seattle's cohort entered during active infection and was followed longitudinally. Sequencing used immunoSEQ multiplex PCR; TCRdb keeps in-frame clones, though not all of them. The profile shows some 200,000 clones, about 88% of them singletons. The V gene is TRBV29-1, the J gene TRBJ2-5; maybe TRBD1 (6 bases). The sequenced sample consisted of peripheral blood. This receptor was taken from a man aged 50-60 years with COVID-19, enrolled during active disease. The CDR3 DNA reads TGCAGCGTTGAGGTCAGGGGCTGGGAGACCCAGTACTTC. It translates to CSVEVRGWETQYF.